The T cell receptor (beta chain) described here comes from a study of blood T cell repertoires in COVID-19. Study overall: Acute and convalescent COVID-19 samples came from the United States, Italy and Spain. The analysed material was cDNA or gDNA that came from T cells, B-cell-depleted T cells, or PBMCs.

This CDR3 has 15 residues. CDR1 is MNHNY and CDR2 is SVGAGI in the germline V gene (reference sequence). The V end lost 6 bases, the J end lost 6 bases, and 17 bases lay between the germline ends. Seattle patients were enrolled during active infection and followed longitudinally. Authors' analysis steps: The authors estimated nucleated cell counts from reference gene primer amplification. The protocol was immunoSEQ multiplex PCR, while the TCRdb copy is restricted to in-frame clones and leaves out a portion. The DNA was the basis for D and trimming; V, J and clone size are from that table. The sample lists fewer than 450,000 clones, roughly 90% seen once, with about 7% in the top ten.

The V call is TRBV6-6, the J call TRBJ2-2, with D possibly matching TRBD2 (5 bases). Sequenced: peripheral blood. The TCR sequence derives from a woman between 65 and 79 years old with COVID-19, enrolled during active disease. The CDR3 loop is CASSSTSTSPGELFF. CDR3 sequence (DNA): TGTGCCAGCAGCTCTACTAGTACCTCGCCCGGGGAGCTGTTTTTT.